The 24 T cell receptor beta chains in this list originate from one sample, sequenced in a study of long-term antiretroviral therapy in people with HIV. Survey level was the resolution at which the v3.0 immunoSEQ assay ran. The method was immunoSEQ multiplex PCR; TCRdb's version includes in-frame clones alone and lacks a portion of them. Among 29,000 or so clones, 85% to 95% were seen once, and the ten largest hold 5.5% to 7%. Sequencing used unsorted PBMCs, obtained about 6.5 years after starting antiretroviral therapy. Receptors were obtained from a woman in her thirties or forties with HIV.

CDR3 sequence: CAWSTPWGDQPQHF. CDR3 coding DNA: TGTGCCTGGAGTACCCCGTGGGGGGATCAGCCCCAGCATTTT. The chain carries TRBV30 and TRBJ1-5, with D perhaps matching TRBD1 (5 bases). Germline V gene sequence: CDR1 GTSNPN, CDR2 SVGIG (reference sequence). The CDR3 spans 14 residues. The V and J ends lost 2 bases and 5 bases respectively, with 13 bases between them. Supplemented by reference TRBV30 and TRBJ1-5, the full variable domain reads SQTIHQWPATLVQPVGSPLSLECTVEGTSNPNLYWYRQAAGRGLQLLFYSVGIGQISSEVPQNLSASRPQDRQFILSSKKLLLSDSGFYLCAWSTPWGDQPQHFGDGTRLSIL.

V gene TRBV6-5 combines with J gene TRBJ1-2; D unresolved. CDR3 length: 13 amino acids. The germline V and J ends were trimmed by 10 bases and 0 bases, with 12 bases remaining between them. From germline, CDR1 is MNHEY and CDR2 SVGAGI. The DNA of the CDR3 is TGTGCCACTTTTGATGGATCTAACTATGGCTACACCTTC. Amino acid sequence: CATFDGSNYGYTF.

J is TRBJ2-2 and V is TRBV7-2; D is unclear. V lost 5 bases, J lost 2 bases, and 6 bases lay in between. The length of the CDR3 is 13 residues. Germline CDR1 is SGHTA and CDR2 is FQGNSA. In DNA, the CDR3 is TGTGCCAGCAGCGGTTACAACACCGGGGAGCTGTTTTTT. Translation gives CASSGYNTGELFF.

The chain has TRBV19 and TRBJ2-3; 8 bases align to TRBD1. V shed 3 bases and J 9 bases; nucleotides not matched to a gene: 14. Germline V gene sequence: CDR1 LNHDA, CDR2 SQIVND (reference sequence). CDR3 length: 16 residues. The CDR3 loop reads CASSILGRGLSDTQYF. CDR3 nucleotide sequence: TGTGCCAGTAGTATCCTTGGCAGGGGGCTAAGTGACACGCAGTATTTT.

The rearrangement joins TRBV18 to TRBJ1-1; D is perhaps TRBD1 (5 bases). CDR1 KGHSH and CDR2 LQKENI come from the germline V gene. With 1 base removed from V and 3 bases from J, the gap between germline ends came to 6 bases. The CDR3 covers 13 residues. CDR3 in DNA: TGTGCCAGCTCACCACTCAGGGACACTGAAGCTTTCTTT. Translation gives CASSPLRDTEAFF.

The CDR3 protein is CASSQDNAAWGSSGNTIYF. The CDR3 bases are TGCGCCAGCAGCCAAGATAACGCAGCTTGGGGCAGCTCTGGAAACACCATATATTTT. J is TRBJ1-3 and V is TRBV4-3; D is perhaps TRBD1 (5 bases). Trimming took 0 bases from V and 0 from J, leaving 18 bases between them. CDR1 is LGHNA and CDR2 is YSLEER in the germline V gene. This CDR3 has 19 residues.

The genes are TRBV25-1 and TRBJ2-1; tentative D call: TRBD1 (6 bases). Trimming took off 4 bases at V and 1 base at J, with 11 bases between the two ends. Per germline, CDR1 MGHDK and CDR2 SYGVNS. The CDR3 length is 15 residues. The CDR3 sequence is CASSGPRGSYNEQFF. In DNA, the CDR3 is TGTGCCAGCAGTGGACCCAGGGGTTCCTACAATGAGCAGTTCTTC.

The rearrangement joins TRBV6-1 to TRBJ1-2; no definite D call. This CDR3 is 13 amino acids long. The germline CDR1 and CDR2 sequences are MNHNS and SASEGT. With 6 bases removed from V and 0 bases from J, the gap between germline ends came to 8 bases. DNA for the CDR3: TGTGCCAGCAGCCCTACAGCTAACTATGGCTACACCTTC. Translated: CASSPTANYGYTF.

This sequence joins TRBV4-3 and TRBJ1-2; 8 bases agree with TRBD1. J gave up 3 bases and V 7 bases, and 10 bases lay outside the gene matches. This CDR3 contains 15 residues. The germline gives CDR1 LGHNA, CDR2 YSLEER. CDR3 region: CASTQDRADDYGYTF. CDR3 nucleotides: TGCGCCAGCACCCAGGACAGGGCGGACGACTATGGCTACACCTTC.

The V gene is TRBV7-9, the J gene TRBJ1-2; the D gene is possibly TRBD1 (6 bases). V was pared by 2 bases and J by 2 bases, with 12 bases between. The CDR3 is 15 amino acids. Germline CDR1 and CDR2: SEHNR and FQNEAQ (reference sequence). DNA of the CDR3: TGTGCCAGCAGCTTATCGGGACAAGGGAACTATGGCTACACCTTC. Translation: CASSLSGQGNYGYTF.

J is TRBJ1-5 and V is TRBV30, with D tentatively TRBD1 (5 bases). Trimming removed 3 bases at V and 6 bases at J, with 15 bases between. The CDR3 sequence is 14 residues long. CDR1 and CDR2 from the germline V gene are GTSNPN and SVGIG (reference sequence). CDR3 amino acids: CAWSGQVGGQPQHF. CDR3 nucleotides: TGTGCCTGGAGCGGTCAGGTGGGGGGTCAGCCCCAGCATTTT.

In this sample, this clone turned up once. The V call is TRBV18, the J call TRBJ2-5; 7 bases are shared with TRBD1. This CDR3 has 14 residues. Germline values: CDR1 KGHSH, CDR2 LQKENI. Trimming at V came to 4 bases and at J to 4 bases, leaving 6 bases not matched to a gene. The CDR3 region has the DNA TGTGCCAGCTCACTTGGACAGGTGGGAGAGACCCAGTACTTC. As protein: CASSLGQVGETQYF.

The V call is TRBV7-9, the J call TRBJ2-3; weak D call: TRBD1 (6 bases). V was trimmed by 6 bases and J by 0 bases, leaving 10 bases between them. CDR3 length equals 14 residues. Germline V gene lookup returns CDR1 SEHNR and CDR2 FQNEAQ (reference sequence). This CDR3 reads CASRSGVSTDTQYF. CDR3 bases: TGTGCCAGCAGATCAGGGGTGAGCACAGATACGCAGTATTTT.

This chain's CDR3 is CASSPDRVGQPQHF. CDR3 nucleotide sequence: TGTGCCAGCAGCCCCGACAGGGTCGGACAGCCCCAGCATTTT. This chain uses TRBV6-5 with TRBJ1-5; TRBD1 agrees at 7 bases. Looked up from germline, CDR1 is MNHEY and CDR2 is SVGAGI. The CDR3 totals 14 residues. Trimming removed 6 bases from V and 7 bases from J; junction bases left unmatched: 9.

V usage is TRBV7-8 and J usage is TRBJ2-2; tentative D call: TRBD2 (6 bases). Germline CDR1 SGHVS, CDR2 FQNEAQ. V was clipped by 0 bases and J by 4 bases, with 6 bases between them. The CDR3 runs to 14 residues. CDR3 nucleotides: TGTGCCAGCAGCTTAGCGGGGGGCACCGGGGAGCTGTTTTTT. Protein sequence: CASSLAGGTGELFF.

The chain carries TRBV7-3 and TRBJ2-3, with 10 bases identical to TRBD2. Germline lookup yields CDR1 SGHTA and CDR2 FQGTGA. This CDR3 region has 16 residues. The junction had 2 bases not matched to a gene; V was cut back by 1 base and J by 1 base. The CDR3, as DNA: TGTGCCAGCAGCTTAAACCTAGCGGGGGGCACAGATACGCAGTATTTT. Protein sequence: CASSLNLAGGTDTQYF. The variable domain in full, completed from reference TRBV7-3 and TRBJ2-3, reads GAGVSQTPSNKVTEKGKYVELRCDPISGHTALYWYRQSLGQGPEFLIYFQGTGAADDSGLPNDRFFAVRPEGSVSTLKIQRTERGDSAVYLCASSLNLAGGTDTQYFGPGTRLTVL.

The genes are TRBV27 and TRBJ1-3; D gene ambiguous. The CDR3 length is 19 residues. Germline CDR1 and CDR2: MNHEY and SMNVEV (reference sequence). The germline V and J ends were trimmed by 4 bases and 0 bases, with 22 bases remaining between them. In DNA, the CDR3 is TGTGCCAGCAGTTCCGTCGCCCTACCTTCTGCGGGCTCTGGAAACACCATATATTTT. Its protein product is CASSSVALPSAGSGNTIYF.

This clone turned up a few times. The V call is TRBV6-5, the J call TRBJ1-2; D remains unclear. V was pared by 9 bases and J by 5 bases, with 16 bases between. The germline V gene encodes CDR1 MNHEY and CDR2 SVGAGI. The CDR3 loop spans 13 amino acids. The CDR3, as DNA: TGTGCCAGTCGCAGCGTTATGGGATATGGCTACACCTTC. This gives the protein CASRSVMGYGYTF.

A few counts support this clone. The rearrangement uses TRBV5-4 and TRBJ2-5; D is undetermined. The CDR3 has 14 amino acids. Trimming stripped 4 bases from V and 0 bases from J, with 10 bases between. From germline, CDR1 is SGHNT and CDR2 YYREEE (reference sequence). The CDR3 spells CASSQTGYQETQYF. As DNA, the CDR3 is TGTGCCAGCAGCCAGACCGGGTACCAAGAGACCCAGTACTTC.

This chain joins TRBV30 and TRBJ1-5; 7 nucleotides line up with TRBD1. The CDR3 spans 13 residues. Germline V lookup: CDR1 GTSNPN, CDR2 SVGIG (reference sequence). V trimming: 2 bases; J trimming: 4 bases; junction bases outside the gene matches: 2. The CDR3 DNA sequence: TGTGCCTGGAGTAGGACAGGTAATCAGCCCCAGCATTTT. It yields the protein CAWSRTGNQPQHF. Full variable domain (outside the CDR3, taken from reference TRBV30 and TRBJ1-5): SQTIHQWPATLVQPVGSPLSLECTVEGTSNPNLYWYRQAAGRGLQLLFYSVGIGQISSEVPQNLSASRPQDRQFILSSKKLLLSDSGFYLCAWSRTGNQPQHFGDGTRLSIL.

This clone was seen a handful of times. This rearrangement joins TRBV6-5 to TRBJ1-1, with D unresolved. The CDR3 runs 14 residues. Trimming shortened V by 3 bases and J by 0 bases, and 8 bases separated the two germline ends. From germline, CDR1 is MNHEY and CDR2 SVGAGI. Here the CDR3 reads CASSYMDMNTEAFF. The CDR3 region has the DNA TGTGCCAGCAGTTATATGGATATGAACACTGAAGCTTTCTTT.

The genes are TRBV5-1 and TRBJ2-2; 8 bases match TRBD2. This CDR3 region has 16 residues. Unmatched junction bases numbered 8, after V lost 1 base and J lost 6 bases. CDR1 and CDR2 (germline): SGHRS, YFSETQ. CDR3 nucleotide sequence: TGCGCCAGCAGCTTGTCGGGACTAGGGGTATCCGGGGAGCTGTTTTTT. This codes for CASSLSGLGVSGELFF.

This clone was seen just once. The chain uses TRBV5-1 and TRBJ1-5; D might be TRBD1 (6 bases). Looked up from germline, CDR1 is SGHRS and CDR2 is YFSETQ. This CDR3 region has 15 residues. The V end lost 7 bases, the J end lost 1 base, and 15 bases lay between the germline ends. This chain's CDR3 is CASGREDRSNQPQHF. The CDR3 DNA sequence: TGCGCCAGCGGACGAGAGGACAGAAGCAATCAGCCCCAGCATTTT.

This sequence joins TRBV2 and TRBJ1-5; D perhaps matches TRBD1 (5 bases). The CDR3 has 13 amino acids. Germline values: CDR1 SNHLY, CDR2 FYNNEI. Trimming took 7 bases from V and 4 from J, leaving 11 bases between them. CDR3 in amino acids: CASTRDPNQPQHF. The CDR3 nucleotides read TGTGCCAGCACGCGGGACCCGAATCAGCCCCAGCATTTT.